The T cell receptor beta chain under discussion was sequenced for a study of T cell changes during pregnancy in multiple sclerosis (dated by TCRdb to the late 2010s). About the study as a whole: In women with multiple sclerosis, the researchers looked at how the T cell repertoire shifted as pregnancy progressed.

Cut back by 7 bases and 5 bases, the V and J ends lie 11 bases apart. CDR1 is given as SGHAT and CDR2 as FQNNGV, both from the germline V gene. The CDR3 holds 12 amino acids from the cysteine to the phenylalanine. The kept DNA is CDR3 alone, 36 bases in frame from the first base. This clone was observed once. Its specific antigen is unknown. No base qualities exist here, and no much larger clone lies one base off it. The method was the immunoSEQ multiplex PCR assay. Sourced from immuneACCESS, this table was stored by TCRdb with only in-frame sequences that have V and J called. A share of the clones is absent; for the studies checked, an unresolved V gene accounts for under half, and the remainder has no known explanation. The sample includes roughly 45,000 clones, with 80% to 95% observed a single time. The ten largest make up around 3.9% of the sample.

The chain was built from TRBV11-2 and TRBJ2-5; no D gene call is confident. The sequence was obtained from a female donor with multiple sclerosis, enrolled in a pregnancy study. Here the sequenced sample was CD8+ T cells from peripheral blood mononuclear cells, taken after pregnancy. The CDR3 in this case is CASTPTGETQYF. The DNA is TGTGCCAGCACCCCAACCGGTGAGACCCAGTACTTC.